Detailed here is one T cell receptor (beta chain). What it recognizes is unknown. At one of its ends the junction is not consistent with the germline gene, which may arise from a read error. The CDR3 extends over 14 amino acids. CDR1 and CDR2 from the germline V gene are SGHNT and YENEEA. From the PCR reads, TCRdb called clonotypes with MiXCR, one entry per CDR3 protein. The repertoire holds under 800,000 distinct CDR3 sequences, with approximately 24% as singletons. Sorted naive CD8 T cells, roughly 19,000 to 1,100,000, were sequenced from 10%, 30% or 50% RNA. Using a CD8+CD4-CCR7+CD45RA+ phenotype, naive CD8 T cells were sorted. The sample originates from a study of molecular identifiers for immune sequencing clone quantification. Study-wide points: Under 1% of molecules in naive cells, but over 98% of effector molecules, belonged to clones above 20 RNA copies.

The chain employs TRBV11-3 and TRBJ2-7; 8 bases match TRBD2. This receptor was taken from a human donor in good health. Some libraries in this study had Jurkat cell RNA spiked in. Input material: naive CD8+ T cells from blood, with Jurkat cell RNA spiked in. Subset reported: FACS-sorted CD8+CD4-CCR7+CD45RA+ naive T cells. In DNA form, the CDR3 reads TGTGCCAGCAGGTTAGCGGGGCCCCCTTTGGAGCAGTACTTC. This sequence encodes CASRLAGPPLEQYF.